The rows below give T cell receptor beta chains drawn from one sample of a study of vaccination and CD4 T cells after COVID-19. TCRdb re-derived calls from the PCR reads in MiXCR, one entry per CDR3 protein. The table shows about 22,000 distinct CDR3 sequences, with about 30% occurring only once. Their antigens remain unidentified. The sequenced sample was cultured CD4+ T cells from blood. These receptors came from a human donor with COVID-19. Each CDR3 is given with its conserved first and last residue. A D gene is named only where the DNA matches it firmly. Only part of the rows carry a size: once, few, many, or a class if the clone is expanded.

j_call d_call clone_size v_call cdr3_aa cdr3_nt
TRBJ1-5 NA few TRBV12-5 CASGPGSNQPQHF TGTGCTAGTGGACCCGGAAGCAATCAGCCCCAGCATTTT
TRBJ1-1 TRBD1 few TRBV7-3 CASSAAQGADTEAFF TGTGCCAGCAGCGCGGCACAGGGGGCGGACACTGAAGCTTTCTTT
TRBJ1-2 TRBD1 few TRBV19 CASEPRGFGYTF TGTGCCAGCGAGCCCAGGGGGTTTGGCTACACCTTC
TRBJ1-1 TRBD1 few TRBV4-1 CASSQGLQGATEAFF TGCGCCAGCAGCCAAGGATTGCAGGGGGCTACTGAAGCTTTCTTT
TRBJ2-3 NA NA TRBV7-7 CASSLGGDRDTQYF TGTGCTAGCAGCCTAGGCGGGGATCGAGATACGCAGTATTTT
TRBJ1-5 NA few TRBV20-1 CSASRGGASNQPQHF TGCAGTGCATCCCGAGGGGGGGCGAGCAATCAGCCCCAGCATTTT
TRBJ2-7 NA NA TRBV19 CASSITRGSYEQYF TGTGCCAGTAGTATAACTAGAGGCTCCTACGAGCAGTACTTC
TRBJ1-5 NA NA TRBV12-5 CASGKIPPYQPQHF TGTGCTAGTGGTAAAATCCCTCCCTATCAGCCCCAGCATTTT
TRBJ2-2 NA medium-sized TRBV5-1 CASSLVGTNTGELFF TGCGCCAGCAGCTTGGTAGGGACGAACACCGGGGAGCTGTTTTTT
TRBJ1-4 TRBD1 NA TRBV28 CASSLSDRVEKLFF TGTGCCAGCAGTTTATCGGACAGGGTTGAAAAACTGTTTTTT